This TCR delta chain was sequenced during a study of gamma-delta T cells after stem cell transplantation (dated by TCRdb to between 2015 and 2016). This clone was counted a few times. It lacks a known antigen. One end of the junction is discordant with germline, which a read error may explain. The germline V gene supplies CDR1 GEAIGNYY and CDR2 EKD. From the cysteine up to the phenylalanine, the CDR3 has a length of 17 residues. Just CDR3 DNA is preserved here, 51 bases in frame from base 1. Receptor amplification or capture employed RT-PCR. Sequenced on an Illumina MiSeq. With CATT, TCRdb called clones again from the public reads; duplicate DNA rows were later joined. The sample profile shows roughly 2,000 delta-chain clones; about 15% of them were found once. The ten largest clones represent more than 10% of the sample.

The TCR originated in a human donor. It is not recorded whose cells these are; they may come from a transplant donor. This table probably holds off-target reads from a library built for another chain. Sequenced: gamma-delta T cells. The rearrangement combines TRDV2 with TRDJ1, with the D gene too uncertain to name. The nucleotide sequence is TGTGCCTGTGACACCCTTACCCATGGGAGCAACACCGATAAACCCATCTTT. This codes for CACDTLTHGSNTDKPIF.